A selection of T cell receptor beta chains follows, all from one sample in a study of identical twins. TCRdb reprocessed the 5' RACE reads via MiXCR and lists one record per CDR3 protein. The data show about 660,000 distinct CDR3 sequences, with roughly 8% seen just once and approximately 0.96% held by the top ten. This sample was also put to use in a study of yellow fever vaccine responses in identical twins.

The specimen sequenced was PBMCs. Every receptor here comes from a woman between 18 and 29 years old in good health. Both conserved end residues are part of each CDR3. Fields, in order: D gene, clone size, V gene, J gene, CDR3 protein, CDR3 DNA. A D gene is named only where the DNA matches it firmly. Clone size is given for some rows only: seen once, a few or many times, or a class if the clone is expanded.

-	few	TRBV5-1	TRBJ2-7	CASSSLATYEQYF	TGCGCCAGCAGCAGCCTAGCGACCTACGAGCAGTACTTC
-	many	TRBV4-3	TRBJ2-1	CASSQDRAASYNEQFF	TGCGCCAGCAGCCAAGATCGGGCAGCTTCCTACAATGAGCAGTTCTTC
TRBD2	-	TRBV27	TRBJ2-7	CASSFISPGLANAYEQYF	TGTGCCAGCAGTTTCATATCCCCCGGACTAGCGAATGCCTACGAGCAGTACTTC
TRBD2	few	TRBV5-1	TRBJ2-7	CASSFQRGASYEQYF	TGCGCCAGCAGCTTCCAGCGGGGGGCCTCCTACGAGCAGTACTTC
-	many	TRBV5-1	TRBJ2-5	CASSTPVIGNIRETQYF	TGCGCCAGCAGCACCCCGGTGATAGGGAATATACGAGAGACCCAGTACTTC
-	few	TRBV5-5	TRBJ2-7	CASREWGASEQYF	TGTGCCAGCAGGGAGTGGGGGGCGAGCGAGCAGTACTTC
-	-	TRBV6-2/TRBV6-3	TRBJ1-5	CARKKAGTNQPQHF	TGTGCCAGAAAAAAAGCCGGAACCAATCAGCCCCAGCATTTT
TRBD1	-	TRBV20-1	TRBJ2-7	CSAGPIGQGTYEQYF	TGCAGTGCCGGACCAATAGGACAGGGGACCTACGAGCAGTACTTC
-	many	TRBV25-1	TRBJ1-6	CASSPRTGSSPLHF	TGTGCCAGCAGTCCACGGACGGGCAGTTCACCCCTCCACTTT
TRBD1	few	TRBV5-1	TRBJ2-7	CASSWDRAREQYF	TGCGCCAGCAGCTGGGACAGGGCGCGAGAGCAGTACTTC
TRBD2	-	TRBV2	TRBJ2-1	CASSEAALAAYNEQFF	TGTGCCAGCAGTGAAGCGGCCCTAGCGGCGTACAATGAGCAGTTCTTC
TRBD1	-	TRBV5-1	TRBJ1-1	CASSGGQRNTEAFF	TGCGCCAGCAGCGGGGGACAGAGGAACACTGAAGCTTTCTTT
TRBD1	many	TRBV27	TRBJ1-1	CASSFDRGNTEAFF	TGTGCCAGCAGTTTCGACAGGGGGAACACTGAAGCTTTCTTT
-	few	TRBV15	TRBJ2-2	CATGGRTAGELFF	TGTGCCACAGGAGGGAGGACCGCCGGGGAGCTGTTTTTT
-	-	TRBV5-1	TRBJ1-1	CASRRGDMNTEAFF	TGCGCCAGCCGAAGGGGGGACATGAACACTGAAGCTTTCTTT
-	many	TRBV5-1	TRBJ1-2	CASSLERNNYGYTF	TGCGCCAGCAGCTTGGAACGAAATAACTATGGCTACACCTTC
-	many	TRBV7-9	TRBJ2-7	CASSLLKGKGTYEQYF	TGTGCCAGCAGCTTATTAAAGGGTAAAGGAACCTACGAGCAGTACTTC
-	few	TRBV7-8	TRBJ1-5	CASSLEGREFNQPQHF	TGTGCCAGCAGCTTAGAGGGCAGGGAGTTTAATCAGCCCCAGCATTTT
TRBD1	few	TRBV15	TRBJ1-5	CATSRADRGIQPQHF	TGTGCCACCAGCAGAGCTGACAGGGGTATTCAGCCCCAGCATTTT
-	once	TRBV7-9	TRBJ1-2	CASSLVGGRYGYTF	TGTGCCAGCAGCTTAGTTGGGGGTCGGTATGGCTACACCTTC
TRBD2	many	TRBV5-1	TRBJ2-3	CASSVREGGDTQYF	TGCGCCAGCAGCGTGCGGGAGGGAGGAGATACGCAGTATTTT
-	-	TRBV7-2	TRBJ2-1	CASSLEGGIAGEQFF	TGTGCCAGCAGCCTTGAGGGCGGGATAGCTGGTGAGCAGTTCTTC
-	-	TRBV25-1	TRBJ1-4	CASSDPGIYNEKLFF	TGTGCCAGCAGTGATCCCGGAATTTACAATGAAAAACTGTTTTTT
-	-	TRBV11-2	TRBJ2-1	CASSRQSLKQFF	TGTGCCAGCAGCCGACAGAGTCTCAAGCAGTTCTTC
-	few	TRBV11-2	TRBJ2-5	CASGGLETQYF	TGTGCCAGCGGGGGGCTGGAGACCCAGTACTTC
-	many	TRBV6-5	TRBJ2-1	CASSYSGSAASSYNEQFF	TGTGCCAGCAGTTACTCGGGGTCGGCAGCAAGCTCCTACAATGAGCAGTTCTTC
-	few	TRBV11-2	TRBJ2-7	CASATSRTVSYEQYF	TGTGCCAGCGCTACTTCCAGGACCGTCTCCTACGAGCAGTACTTC
-	many	TRBV3-1	TRBJ1-3	CASSQGQAGNTIYF	TGTGCCAGCAGCCAAGGGCAGGCAGGAAACACCATATATTTT
-	-	TRBV7-3	TRBJ2-7	CASSLSDSSSYEPYF	TGTGCCAGCAGCTTAAGTGACAGCAGCTCCTACGAGCCGTACTTC
TRBD1	many	TRBV12-3/TRBV12-4	TRBJ2-2	CASSPLLDRATGELFF	TGTGCCAGCAGTCCCCTACTGGACAGGGCCACCGGGGAGCTGTTTTTT
TRBD2	few	TRBV28	TRBJ2-7	CASSSTGASGVRVYEQYF	TGTGCCAGCAGTTCTACTGGGGCTAGCGGGGTCAGGGTCTACGAGCAGTACTTC
-	few	TRBV28	TRBJ1-1	CASGPLNTEAFF	TGTGCTTCTGGACCTCTGAACACTGAAGCTTTCTTT
-	-	TRBV20-1	TRBJ2-4	CSVVAVGGNIQYF	TGCAGTGTTGTAGCGGTTGGGGGAAACATTCAGTACTTC
-	few	TRBV12-3/TRBV12-4	TRBJ2-7	CASSRGPGSTYEQYF	TGTGCCAGCAGCCGCGGGCCAGGGAGCACCTACGAGCAGTACTTC
-	-	TRBV20-1	TRBJ2-4	CSASARGLAKNIQYF	TGCAGTGCTAGTGCGCGGGGACTAGCCAAAAACATTCAGTACTTC
-	few	TRBV29-1	TRBJ1-1	CSVVTGNTEAFF	TGCAGCGTCGTGACAGGAAACACTGAAGCTTTCTTT
TRBD1	many	TRBV5-1	TRBJ2-1	CASEQGNGPYNEQFF	TGCGCCAGTGAACAGGGGAACGGCCCCTACAATGAGCAGTTCTTC
-	-	TRBV20-1	TRBJ1-5	CSAADRFYSNQPQHF	TGCAGTGCTGCGGACAGATTTTATAGCAATCAGCCCCAGCATTTT
TRBD1	few	TRBV25-1	TRBJ2-7	CATLRDRVYEQYF	TGTGCCACCCTCCGGGACAGGGTCTACGAGCAGTACTTC